The rows below give T cell receptor beta chains drawn from one sample of a study of T cells in Graves' hyperthyroidism and ophthalmopathy. TCRdb reprocessed the multiplex PCR reads with MiXCR, giving one entry per CDR3 protein. The sample carries around 350,000 distinct CDR3 sequences, over 12% recorded once. Sequencing was performed on blood. These TCRs come from a woman aged 55-69 years with Graves' ophthalmopathy. The CDR3 runs from the conserved cysteine through the conserved F or W. A D gene is named only where the DNA matches it firmly. A row's size may be missing; if present it is once, few, many or a size class.

v_gene	d_gene	abundance	j_gene	CDR3nt	CDR3aa
TRBV29-1	NA	few	TRBJ1-2	TGCAGCGCTGGGGGGTTAAACTATGGCTACACCTTC	CSAGGLNYGYTF
TRBV20-1	NA	many	TRBJ2-2	TGCAGTGCCGGGAAGCTAGCCGGCACCGGGGAGCTGTTTTTT	CSAGKLAGTGELFF
TRBV3-1	NA	few	TRBJ2-1	TGTGCCAGCAGCCAAGCTACAGCAACCAGGCCCTACAATGAGCAGTTCTTC	CASSQATATRPYNEQFF
TRBV5-1	NA	many	TRBJ2-2	TGCGCCAGCAGCTTGGATGGTCGAGGGGAGCTGTTTTTT	CASSLDGRGELFF
TRBV20-1	TRBD1	many	TRBJ2-3	TGCAGTGTCAGGGGGCTTGATACGCAGTATTTT	CSVRGLDTQYF
TRBV9	NA	NA	TRBJ2-2	TGTGCCAGCAGCGTAGGTGTGGGGAGGTTCACCGGGGAGCTGTTTTTT	CASSVGVGRFTGELFF
TRBV7-6	NA	many	TRBJ2-5	TGTGCCAGCAGCCTGACAGCTAGGGGCTTACAAGAGACCCAGTACTTC	CASSLTARGLQETQYF
TRBV6-5	TRBD1	many	TRBJ2-6	TGTGCCAGCAGTTACCGGGCGGGACAGGGGGCTTGGGGGGCCAACGTCCTGACTTTC	CASSYRAGQGAWGANVLTF
TRBV28	NA	few	TRBJ1-1	TGTGCCAGCAGTTTCGGGAACATGAAGAACACTGAAGCTTTCTTT	CASSFGNMKNTEAFF
TRBV7-2	TRBD1	many	TRBJ1-6	TGTGCCAGCAGCTGGGGACAGGGGAGCAATTCACCCCTCCACTTT	CASSWGQGSNSPLHF
TRBV19	NA	NA	TRBJ2-5	TGTGCCAGTAGTATCCACCGGGCCGCTCAAGAGACCCAGTACTTC	CASSIHRAAQETQYF
TRBV29-1	NA	many	TRBJ2-3	TGCAGCGTGGAAAGAGAGGGGACAGATACGCAGTATTTT	CSVEREGTDTQYF
TRBV7-3	TRBD2	NA	TRBJ2-3	TGTGCCAGCAGCTTTGGGACTAGCGCGAGCACAGATACGCAGTATTTT	CASSFGTSASTDTQYF
TRBV20-1	NA	few	TRBJ1-5	TGCAGTGGGACGGTTAGCAATCAGCCCCAGCATTTT	CSGTVSNQPQHF
TRBV20-1	NA	NA	TRBJ1-3	TGCAGTGCGGGAGCCGGTGAAGCTGGAAACACCATATATTTT	CSAGAGEAGNTIYF
TRBV2	TRBD1	many	TRBJ2-5	TGTGCCAGCAGTGAAGCACAGGGGGTTGGAGAGACCCAGTACTTC	CASSEAQGVGETQYF
TRBV20-1	NA	many	TRBJ2-2	TGCAGTGCTAGCGTCGGAACGGCCACCGGGGAGCTGTTTTTT	CSASVGTATGELFF
TRBV7-3	NA	few	TRBJ2-1	TGTGCCAGCAGCGTAACTAGCAATGAGCAGTTCTTC	CASSVTSNEQFF
TRBV18	TRBD2	once	TRBJ2-3	TGTGCCAGCTCCCTCGGGGCTAGCGGGATTGATACGCAGTATTTT	CASSLGASGIDTQYF
TRBV2	TRBD2	many	TRBJ2-3	TGTGCCAGAGGCCCGGAGTGGCAGGGGACTAGCGGAGTCACAGATACGCAGTATTTT	CARGPEWQGTSGVTDTQYF
TRBV3-1	NA	NA	TRBJ1-6	TGTGCCAGCAGCCCCATCCGTACTGAGTCACCCCTCCACTTT	CASSPIRTESPLHF
TRBV5-1	TRBD2	many	TRBJ2-1	TGCGCCAGCAGCGGGAGGGGAAACTACAATGAGCAGTTCTTC	CASSGRGNYNEQFF
TRBV20-1	TRBD2	few	TRBJ2-5	TGCAGCGCTGGGACTAGCGGGCAAGAGACCCAGTACTTC	CSAGTSGQETQYF
TRBV19	NA	NA	TRBJ2-2	TGTGCCAGTACCCGGCCCGGGGCAACCGGGGAGCTGTTTTTT	CASTRPGATGELFF
TRBV29-1	NA	few	TRBJ2-2	TGCAGCGTTGAAGCAGCCGGCGGGGAGCTGTTTTTT	CSVEAAGGELFF
TRBV6-1	NA	NA	TRBJ1-2	TGTGCCAGCAGTGAGGTTTTTGAGAGAAGCTACACCTTC	CASSEVFERSYTF
TRBV12-3/TRBV12-4	NA	few	TRBJ1-5	TGTGCCAGCAGTGGCCCCCGGGGGGACTATAGCAATCAGCCCCAGCATTTT	CASSGPRGDYSNQPQHF
TRBV11-2	NA	many	TRBJ2-1	TGTGCCAGCAGCTTACCATCCGTCAATGAGCAGTTCTTC	CASSLPSVNEQFF
TRBV27	TRBD1	many	TRBJ2-1	TGTGCCAGCAGTTTAGACAGGGTTGACAATGAGCAGTTCTTC	CASSLDRVDNEQFF
TRBV12-3/TRBV12-4	TRBD2	many	TRBJ2-1	TGTGCCAGCGGTACTAGCGGGACGTACAATGAGCAGTTCTTC	CASGTSGTYNEQFF
TRBV20-1	TRBD2	many	TRBJ2-3	TGCAGTGCTCCCTTGACTAGCGGGGAGTTCGATACGCAGTATTTT	CSAPLTSGEFDTQYF
TRBV6-2/TRBV6-3	TRBD2	many	TRBJ2-1	TGTGCCAGCAGTTACCCAGCGGGAGGATACAATGAGCAGTTCTTC	CASSYPAGGYNEQFF
TRBV6-1	TRBD1	NA	TRBJ2-7	TGTGCCGTTCAGACAGGGGGCAGGGACGAGCAGTACTTC	CAVQTGGRDEQYF
TRBV18	TRBD1	few	TRBJ1-1	TGTGCCAGCTCACCACAACTCGACAGGGGTGAAGCTTTCTTT	CASSPQLDRGEAFF
TRBV4-2	NA	NA	TRBJ2-7	TGTGCCAGCAGCCAAGATCTCAGGGGGGGCGAGCAGTACTTC	CASSQDLRGGEQYF